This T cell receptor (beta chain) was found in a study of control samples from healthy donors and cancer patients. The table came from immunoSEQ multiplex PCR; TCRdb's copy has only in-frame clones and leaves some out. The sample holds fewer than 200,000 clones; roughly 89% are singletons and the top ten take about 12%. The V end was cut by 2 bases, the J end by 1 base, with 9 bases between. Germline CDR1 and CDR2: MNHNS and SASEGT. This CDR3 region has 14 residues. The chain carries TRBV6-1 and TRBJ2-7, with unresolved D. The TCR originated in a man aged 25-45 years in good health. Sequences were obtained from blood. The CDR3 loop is CASSEYDGSYEQYF. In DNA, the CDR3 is TGTGCCAGCAGTGAATACGACGGTTCCTACGAGCAGTACTTC.